These 10 T cell receptor beta chains were all obtained from the same sample, sequenced in a study of blood T cell repertoires in COVID-19. The data were produced by immunoSEQ multiplex PCR, yet TCRdb's version contains in-frame clones alone and is incomplete. The table lists about 210,000 clones, around four fifths of them singletons. What was sequenced was peripheral blood. The origin of the receptors is a woman in her fifties or sixties with acute or convalescent COVID-19.

The V gene is TRBV5-1, the J gene TRBJ1-3; TRBD1 matches at 8 bases. Looked up from germline, CDR1 is SGHRS and CDR2 is YFSETQ. V shed 4 bases, J shed 2 bases, and the junction held 5 bases outside the gene matches. The CDR3 runs 15 residues. This CDR3 is CASSMTGEPGNTIYF. In DNA form, the CDR3 reads TGCGCCAGCAGCATGACAGGGGAGCCTGGAAACACCATATATTTT.

This rearrangement joins TRBV30 to TRBJ2-7; 11 bases match TRBD1. There are 14 residues in the CDR3. Germline CDR1 and CDR2: GTSNPN and SVGIG (reference sequence). V dropped 6 bases and J dropped 4; count of bases not matched to a gene: 8. CDR3 residues: CACRTGGRRYEQYF. The CDR3 DNA follows: TGTGCCTGCAGGACAGGGGGCAGGAGATACGAGCAGTACTTC.

The genes are TRBV19 and TRBJ2-1, with D possibly being TRBD1 (6 bases). The CDR3 runs 13 residues. Trimming left V 5 bases short and J 2 bases short, with 7 bases between. In germline, CDR1 is LNHDA, CDR2 SQIVND (reference sequence). The CDR3 region has the DNA TGTGCCAGTAGTGGGGACACCTACAATGAGCAGTTCTTC. Amino acids: CASSGDTYNEQFF.

This clone was counted only a few times. This chain connects TRBV5-4 to TRBJ2-3, with 9 bases fitting TRBD2. V was pared by 0 bases and J by 0 bases, with 8 bases of the junction left unmatched. The length of the CDR3 is 18 residues. Per the germline V gene, CDR1 is SGHNT and CDR2 is YYREEE (reference sequence). CDR3 region: CASSLGAPLAGSTDTQYF. The CDR3 bases are TGTGCCAGCAGCTTGGGGGCCCCACTAGCGGGCAGCACAGATACGCAGTATTTT. Filled out from reference TRBV5-4 and TRBJ2-3, the complete variable domain reads ETGVTQSPTHLIKTRGQQVTLRCSSQSGHNTVSWYQQALGQGPQFIFQYYREEENGRGNFPPRFSGLQFPNYSSELNVNALELDDSALYLCASSLGAPLAGSTDTQYFGPGTRLTVL.

V and J are TRBV5-1 and TRBJ2-1; TRBD1 matches 9 bases. Germline loops: CDR1 SGHRS, CDR2 YFSETQ. V lost 5 bases to trimming and J lost 4 bases; unmatched junction nucleotides: 13. The CDR3 covers 17 residues. This CDR3 is CASSQQPGQGAYNEQFF. In DNA, the CDR3 is TGCGCCAGCAGTCAACAACCGGGACAGGGAGCATACAATGAGCAGTTCTTC.

This chain connects TRBV11-2 to TRBJ2-7, with 9 bases that match TRBD1. The V gene end was trimmed by 1 base and the J gene end by 3 bases; junction bases not matched to a gene: 10. The germline gives CDR1 SGHAT, CDR2 FQNNGV. This CDR3 has 17 amino acids. The CDR3 sequence: CASSLGPYSTGGYEQYF. The CDR3 DNA follows: TGTGCCAGCAGCTTAGGACCCTATTCGACAGGGGGCTACGAGCAGTACTTC.

The rearrangement joins TRBV23-1 to TRBJ2-1; perhaps TRBD2 as D (7 bases). TRBV23-1 is marked as an open reading frame, function uncertain. This CDR3 has 19 residues. Deletions cut 3 bases from V and 5 bases from J, with 26 bases between. In DNA, the CDR3 is TGCGCCAGCAGTCAGCCCGGGCAGGGGAAAGGGGGGGAACACAATGAGCAGTTCTTC. It is translated as CASSQPGQGKGGEHNEQFF.

The CDR3 loop reads CAGGTSGITHEQYF. DNA of the CDR3: TGTGCCGGGGGGACTAGCGGGATAACCCACGAGCAGTACTTC. This chain connects TRBV28 to TRBJ2-7; 13 bases fit TRBD2. After removal of 11 bases from V and 5 bases from J, the junction contained 9 bases not matched to a gene. Looked up from germline, CDR1 is MDHEN and CDR2 is SYDVKM. The CDR3 is 14 residues long.

The J gene is TRBJ2-1, the V gene TRBV9, with 7 bases identical to TRBD2. The V gene end was trimmed by 5 bases and the J gene end by 6 bases; junction bases not matched to a gene: 14. This CDR3 region has 16 residues. In germline, CDR1 is SGDLS, CDR2 YYNGEE. The CDR3 spells CASSYGLELPLNEQFF. In DNA form, the CDR3 reads TGTGCCAGCAGTTACGGACTAGAGCTGCCCCTCAATGAGCAGTTCTTC.

The chain combines TRBV3-1 (or the pseudogene TRBV3-2) with TRBJ1-4; D gene ambiguous. V shed 2 bases and J shed 8 bases, with 12 bases lying between them. CDR3 length: 14 amino acids. Germline-derived CDR1 and CDR2 are LGHDT and YNNKEL (reference sequence). The CDR3 region has the DNA TGTGCCAGCAGCCAATCCTCCTCCCCCGAAAAACTGTTTTTT. Its protein is CASSQSSSPEKLFF.